This T cell receptor (beta chain) was sequenced for a study of response to subunit inactivated influenza vaccine. As for this clonotype: Its specificity is not known.

MiXCR, applied by TCRdb to the RT-PCR reads, yields one record per CDR3 protein. Of over 650,000 distinct CDR3 sequences in the sample, less than 20% were seen once. The germline CDR1 and CDR2 sequences are MDHEN and SYDVKM. The CDR3 consists of 14 residues. V trimming: 2 bases; J trimming: 4 bases; junction bases outside the gene matches: 5. Study outcomes and limitations: Each seasonal influenza vaccination recruits few new T cells, the authors suggested.

This receptor was taken from a man aged 45-60 years who received an inactivated influenza vaccine. The sequenced sample was PBMCs from blood, obtained approximately 5 days after vaccination. This chain connects TRBV28 to TRBJ2-7; 7 positions match TRBD2. The CDR3 region has the DNA TGTGCCAGCAGTTTACTAGAGGGAGGGTACGAGCAGTACTTC. This translates into CASSLLEGGYEQYF.